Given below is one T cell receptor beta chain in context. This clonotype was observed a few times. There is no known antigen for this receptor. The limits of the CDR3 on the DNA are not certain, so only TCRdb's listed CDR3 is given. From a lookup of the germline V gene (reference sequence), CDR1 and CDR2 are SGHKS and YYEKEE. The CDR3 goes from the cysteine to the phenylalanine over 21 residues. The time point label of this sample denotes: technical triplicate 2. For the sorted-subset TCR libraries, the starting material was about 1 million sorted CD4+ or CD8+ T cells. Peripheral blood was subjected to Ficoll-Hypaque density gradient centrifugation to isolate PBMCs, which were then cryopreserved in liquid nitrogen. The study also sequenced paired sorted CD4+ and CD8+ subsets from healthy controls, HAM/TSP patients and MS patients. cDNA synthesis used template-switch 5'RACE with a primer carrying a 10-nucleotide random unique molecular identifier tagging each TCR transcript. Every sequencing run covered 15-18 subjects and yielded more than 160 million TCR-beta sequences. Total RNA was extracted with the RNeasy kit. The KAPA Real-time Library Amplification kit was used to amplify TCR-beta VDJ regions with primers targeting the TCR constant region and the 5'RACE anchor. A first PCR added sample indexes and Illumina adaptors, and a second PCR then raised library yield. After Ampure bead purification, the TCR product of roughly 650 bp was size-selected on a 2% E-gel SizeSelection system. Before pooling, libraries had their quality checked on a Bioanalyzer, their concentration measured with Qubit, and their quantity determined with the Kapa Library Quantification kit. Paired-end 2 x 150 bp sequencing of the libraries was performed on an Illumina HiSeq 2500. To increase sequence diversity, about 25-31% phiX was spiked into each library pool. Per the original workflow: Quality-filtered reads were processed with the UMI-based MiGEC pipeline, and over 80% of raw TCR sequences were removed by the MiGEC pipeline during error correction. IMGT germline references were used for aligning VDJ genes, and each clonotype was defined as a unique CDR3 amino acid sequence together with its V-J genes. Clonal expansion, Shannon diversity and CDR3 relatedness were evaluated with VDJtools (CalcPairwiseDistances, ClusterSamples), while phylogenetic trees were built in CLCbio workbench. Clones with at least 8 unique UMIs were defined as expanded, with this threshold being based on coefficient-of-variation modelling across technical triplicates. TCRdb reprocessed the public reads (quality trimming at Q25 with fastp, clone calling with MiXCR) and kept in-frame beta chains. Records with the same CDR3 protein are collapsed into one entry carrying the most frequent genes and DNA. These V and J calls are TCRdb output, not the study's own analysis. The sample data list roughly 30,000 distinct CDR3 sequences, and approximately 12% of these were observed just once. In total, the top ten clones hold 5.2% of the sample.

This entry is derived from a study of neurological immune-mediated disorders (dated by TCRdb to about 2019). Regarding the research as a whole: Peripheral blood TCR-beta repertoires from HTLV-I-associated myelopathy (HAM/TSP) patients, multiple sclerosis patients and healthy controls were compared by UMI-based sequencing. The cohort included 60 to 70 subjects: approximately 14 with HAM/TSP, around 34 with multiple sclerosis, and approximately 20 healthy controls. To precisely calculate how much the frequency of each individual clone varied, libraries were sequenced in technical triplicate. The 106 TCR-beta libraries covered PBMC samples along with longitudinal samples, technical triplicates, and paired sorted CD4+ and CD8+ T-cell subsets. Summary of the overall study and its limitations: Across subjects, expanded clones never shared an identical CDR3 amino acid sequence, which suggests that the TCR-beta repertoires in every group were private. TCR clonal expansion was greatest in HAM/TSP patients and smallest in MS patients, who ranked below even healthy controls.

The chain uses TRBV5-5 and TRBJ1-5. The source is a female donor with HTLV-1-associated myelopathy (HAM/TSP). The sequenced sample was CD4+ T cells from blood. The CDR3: CASSFYICSARRGSSNQPQHF.